This T cell receptor beta chain is drawn from a study of T-cell reconstitution after alpha-beta-depleted transplantation in children. Broader study findings: One year after transplant, T-cell counts and diversity came mostly from newly produced T cells. About two months after transplant, alpha-beta T cells reportedly came from several hundred expanded graft clones. Surviving recipient T cells and intrathymic progenitors accounted for some patients' high TCRbeta diversity at day 60.

During its preparation, the TCRbeta library received unique molecular identifiers. TCRdb re-derived calls from the PCR reads in MiXCR, one entry per CDR3 protein. The sample lists 750,000 to 950,000 distinct CDR3 sequences, around 17% seen once, with approximately 4.5% in the top ten. The CDR3 extends over 16 amino acids. Unmatched junction bases numbered 14, after V lost 3 bases and J lost 8 bases. CDR1 is SGDLS, CDR2 YYNGEE, per germline. As concerns this clonotype: Its target is not known.

The input for sequencing was PBMCs, mostly from graft donor cells, taken 360 days after TCRalphabeta/CD19-depleted stem cell transplant. The chain employs TRBV9 and TRBJ2-1; 7 bases align to TRBD1. This TCR was recovered from a male patient younger than 18 who had a stem cell transplant for acute lymphoblastic leukemia, so the T cells may come from the graft donor. CDR3 loop: CASSADLRGQGDEQFF. Written as DNA, the CDR3 is TGTGCCAGCAGCGCCGACCTGAGGGGCCAGGGGGATGAGCAGTTCTTC. Supplemented by reference TRBV9 and TRBJ2-1, the full variable domain reads DSGVTQTPKHLITATGQRVTLRCSPRSGDLSVYWYQQSLDQGLQFLIQYYNGEERAKGNILERFSAQQFPDLHSELNLSSLELGDSALYFCASSADLRGQGDEQFFGPGTRLTVL.